A single T cell receptor beta chain is shown here with its context. The sample originates from a study of shared clonotypes between healthy human individuals. As for the study in general: With ages of 18 to 49, the donors were a couple of women and three men.

This CDR3 comprises 14 residues. The V gene's germline CDR1 is ENHRY and CDR2 SYGVKD. The V end lost 0 bases, the J end lost 3 bases, and 8 bases lay between the germline ends. 200 to 250 ng DNA, approximately 31,000 T cell genomes, went into each sorted-subset replicate PCR. Method: immunoSEQ multiplex PCR; TCRdb's copy keeps in-frame clones and lacks some. The sample lists a few million clones, around 90% occurring once. Material for sequencing was naive CD4+ T cells sorted from blood. Subset: CD45RA+ positively selected. The origin of this receptor is a man aged 18 to 30 in good health. J is TRBJ2-5 and V is TRBV10-3, with a weak D call TRBD1 (5 bases). CDR3 protein: CAISESQGEETQYF. The CDR3 coding sequence is TGTGCCATCAGTGAGTCTCAGGGTGAAGAGACCCAGTACTTC.